This TCR beta chain stems from a study of T cell changes during pregnancy in multiple sclerosis. CDR3 length: 14 amino acids. The V gene's germline CDR1 is SGDLS and CDR2 YYNGEE. V was cut by 3 bases and J by 7 bases, with 16 bases left in between. This table comes from immunoSEQ multiplex PCR, and its TCRdb copy is limited to in-frame clones, with some not included. This table holds around 30,000 clones, around nine tenths found once. The sample here was CD8+ T cells from peripheral blood mononuclear cells, taken before pregnancy. The chain has TRBV9 and TRBJ1-2, with a weak D call TRBD1 (5 bases). The sequence was collected from a female donor with multiple sclerosis, enrolled in a pregnancy study. CDR3 amino acids: CASSGGTSTSGYTF. The CDR3 DNA is TGTGCCAGCAGCGGCGGGACCTCAACATCTGGCTACACCTTC.